This TCR beta chain was captured by sequencing in a study of control samples from healthy donors and cancer patients. TCRdb's table, derived via immunoSEQ multiplex PCR, lists solely in-frame clones and lacks some. In the table there are 160,000 or so clones, approximately 96% of which are singletons. This clone was counted once. The germline V and J ends were trimmed by 1 base and 1 base, with 8 bases remaining between them. The germline CDR1 and CDR2 sequences are LGHDT and YNNKEL (reference sequence). This CDR3 contains 15 residues. J is TRBJ2-1 and V is TRBV3-1 (or the pseudogene TRBV3-2); D is possibly TRBD2 (6 bases). The sample was blood. This receptor was taken from a woman aged 30 to 39 in good health. The CDR3 sequence: CASSQGRGSYNEQFF. CDR3 bases: TGTGCCAGCAGCCAAGGACGGGGGTCCTACAATGAGCAGTTCTTC.